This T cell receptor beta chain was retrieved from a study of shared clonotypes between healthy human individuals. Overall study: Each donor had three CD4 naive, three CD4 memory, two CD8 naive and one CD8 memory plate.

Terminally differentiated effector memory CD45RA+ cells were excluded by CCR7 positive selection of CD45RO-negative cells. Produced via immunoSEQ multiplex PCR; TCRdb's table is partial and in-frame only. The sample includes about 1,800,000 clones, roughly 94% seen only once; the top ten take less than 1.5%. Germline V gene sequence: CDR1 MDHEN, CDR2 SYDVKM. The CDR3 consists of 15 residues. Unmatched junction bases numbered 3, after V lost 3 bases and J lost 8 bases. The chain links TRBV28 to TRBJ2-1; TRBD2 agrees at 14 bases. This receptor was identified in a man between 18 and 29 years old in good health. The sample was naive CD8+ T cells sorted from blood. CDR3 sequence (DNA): TGTGCCAGCAGTTTTAGGGGACTAGCGGGGGATGAGCAGTTCTTC. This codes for CASSFRGLAGDEQFF.